This TCR beta chain was profiled in a study of Ad26.COV2.S vaccination and SARS-CoV-2 variants. Described treatment: 15 to 20 received Ad26.COV2.S at low or high dose, single or two shots; about 5 received placebo; per-sample allocation not given. On day 63 after the first injection, vaccine and placebo recipients gave samples. This CDR3 is built from 15 residues. CDR1 is SQVTM and CDR2 is ANQGSEA in the germline V gene. V lost 3 bases to trimming and J lost 2 bases, with 13 bases between them. Sequencing was performed with immunoSEQ multiplex PCR; in TCRdb, only in-frame clones are kept and a portion is missing. The sample has hundreds of thousands of clones; about 89% are singletons.

The TCR sequence derives from a person between 18 and 59 years old who received the Ad26.COV2.S COVID-19 vaccine or a placebo. The chain recombines TRBV29-1 with TRBJ2-2; no definite D call. Specimen: peripheral blood, collected in a trial of Ad26.COV2.S vaccine versus placebo. CDR3 nucleotides: TGCAGCGTTGAGAAGCCCAGCAGAAACACCGGGGAGCTGTTTTTT. Translating gives CSVEKPSRNTGELFF.